One and the same sample provided the 27 T cell receptor beta chains below, sequenced in a study of blood T cell repertoires in COVID-19. The table came from immunoSEQ multiplex PCR; TCRdb's copy has only in-frame clones and leaves some out. This sample has under 400,000 clones, with around 87% found just once. The source material was PBMCs or T cells enriched from blood (not recorded which). These receptors all stem from a man aged 35-49 years in a cohort exposed to, infected with or recovered from COVID-19 (not recorded which).

The chain links TRBV5-1 to TRBJ2-3, with TRBD2 matching 13 bases. After removal of 4 bases from V and 3 bases from J, the junction contained 2 bases not matched to a gene. Germline CDR1 is SGHRS and CDR2 is YFSETQ. The CDR3 loop spans 15 amino acids. The CDR3 DNA follows: TGCGCCAGCAGCGGACTAGCGGGAGAGACAGATACGCAGTATTTT. Its protein is CASSGLAGETDTQYF. Complete variable domain (other parts from reference TRBV5-1 and TRBJ2-3): KAGVTQTPRYLIKTRGQQVTLSCSPISGHRSVSWYQQTPGQGLQFLFEYFSETQRNKGNFPGRFSGRQFSNSRSEMNVSTLELGDSALYLCASSGLAGETDTQYFGPGTRLTVL.

The chain has TRBV29-1 and TRBJ2-1; D possibly corresponds to TRBD2 (6 bases). V was pared by 4 bases and J by 5 bases, with 9 bases between. CDR3 length equals 12 residues. Per the germline V gene, CDR1 is SQVTM and CDR2 is ANQGSEA. The DNA for the CDR3 is TGCAGCGTTGTAGGCGGGAACAATGAGCAGTTCTTC. Amino acid sequence: CSVVGGNNEQFF.

The V gene is TRBV19, the J gene TRBJ2-1; D unclear. The CDR3 extends over 15 amino acids. Between the trimmed V and J ends, which lost 1 base and 0 bases, there was a span of 7 bases. The germline gives CDR1 LNHDA, CDR2 SQIVND (reference sequence). For the CDR3, the DNA is TGTGCCAGTAGTATAGTAGCAAGCTCCTACAATGAGCAGTTCTTC. Amino acid sequence: CASSIVASSYNEQFF.

The chain carries TRBV5-1 and TRBJ1-2; 7 nucleotides agree with TRBD1. Germline V gene sequence: CDR1 SGHRS, CDR2 YFSETQ. The CDR3 spans 14 residues. Losses at the gene ends were 1 base for V and 8 bases for J; bases not matched to a gene: 8. The CDR3 protein is CASSLPTGAEGYTF. The CDR3 nucleotides read TGCGCCAGCAGCTTGCCCACAGGGGCAGAGGGCTACACCTTC.

This clone was found a few times. J is TRBJ1-2 and V is TRBV5-4; 7 bases match TRBD1. This CDR3 region has 12 residues. After removal of 3 bases from V and 8 bases from J, the junction contained 4 bases not matched to a gene. Germline V gene data show CDR1 as SGHNT and CDR2 as YYREEE (reference sequence). The chain's CDR3 is CASSYDRDGYTF. The CDR3 bases are TGTGCCAGCAGCTATGACAGGGACGGCTACACCTTC.

The chain joins TRBV28 to TRBJ1-6, with D perhaps matching TRBD1 (6 bases). In germline, CDR1 is MDHEN, CDR2 SYDVKM. With 5 bases removed from V and 6 bases from J, the gap between germline ends came to 17 bases. The CDR3 spans 16 residues. In nucleotides, the CDR3 is TGTGCCAGCAGTCCTGGGGGGGCGAGGATTAATTCACCCCTCCACTTT. Translation gives CASSPGGARINSPLHF.

V is TRBV7-3 and J is TRBJ2-3; 8 nucleotides align to TRBD1. After removal of 0 bases from V and 2 bases from J, the junction contained 4 bases not matched to a gene. Germline CDR1 reads SGHTA; CDR2 reads FQGTGA. The CDR3 loop spans 16 amino acids. The CDR3, as DNA: TGTGCCAGCAGCTTAACGGGACAGGCGATCACAGATACGCAGTATTTT. Its translation: CASSLTGQAITDTQYF.

This sequence joins TRBV27 and TRBJ1-4; D is undetermined. Trimming stripped 5 bases from V and 0 bases from J, with 7 bases between. The CDR3 is 14 amino acids. The germline CDR1 and CDR2 sequences are MNHEY and SMNVEV (reference sequence). Written as DNA, the CDR3 is TGTGCCAGCAGTCAACAGTCAACTAATGAAAAACTGTTTTTT. Its translation is CASSQQSTNEKLFF.

The chain recombines TRBV27 with TRBJ2-3; 7 nucleotides line up with TRBD2. Per germline, CDR1 MNHEY and CDR2 SMNVEV (reference sequence). J lost 0 bases, V lost 2 bases, and 14 bases had no gene match. There are 19 residues in the CDR3. Here the CDR3 reads CASSLRPLAAYFSTDTQYF. The CDR3 DNA is TGTGCCAGCAGTTTACGGCCCCTAGCGGCCTACTTTAGCACAGATACGCAGTATTTT.

This rearrangement joins TRBV2 to TRBJ1-1, with TRBD1 as a possible D gene (5 bases). Trimming cost V 8 bases and J 2 bases, with 9 bases left between them. Germline CDR1 reads SNHLY; CDR2 reads FYNNEI. The CDR3 length is 12 residues. In DNA, the CDR3 is TGTGCCAGCCACGACAGCAACACTGAAGCTTTCTTT. This gives the protein CASHDSNTEAFF.

Details on this clone: Within the sample, other DNA sequences also encode this same CDR3. The chain carries TRBV28 and TRBJ1-1; 7 positions match TRBD1. This CDR3 is 15 amino acids long. Germline V gene sequence: CDR1 MDHEN, CDR2 SYDVKM. Germline trimming cut 4 bases from V and 0 bases from J; bases unmatched to any gene: 5. In DNA form, the CDR3 reads TGTGCCAGCAGTTCGTGGACAGGCCTGAACACTGAAGCTTTCTTT. It encodes CASSSWTGLNTEAFF.

V and J are TRBV7-6 and TRBJ2-1, with 7 bases lining up with TRBD2. Germline CDR1 is SGHVS and CDR2 is FNYEAQ. V dropped 5 bases and J dropped 0; count of bases not matched to a gene: 7. CDR3 length: 16 residues. This CDR3 is CASSAGTTSSYNEQFF. CDR3 nucleotide sequence: TGTGCCAGCAGCGCCGGGACTACGAGCTCCTACAATGAGCAGTTCTTC.

Points on this clone: Other DNA sequences in this sample translate to the same CDR3. The chain recombines TRBV28 with TRBJ1-2; TRBD1 is a possible D gene (6 bases). Trimming took 8 bases from V and 2 from J, leaving 9 bases between them. The germline V gene encodes CDR1 MDHEN and CDR2 SYDVKM. CDR3 length: 12 amino acids. In DNA, the CDR3 is TGTGCCAGCTCCCAGGGGAACTATGGCTACACCTTC. Protein sequence: CASSQGNYGYTF.

In this sample, this clone turned up once. The rearrangement uses TRBV24-1 and TRBJ2-3; tentatively, D is TRBD2 (5 bases). Trimming stripped 4 bases from V and 4 bases from J, with 17 bases between. The CDR3 totals 16 residues. The germline gives CDR1 KGHDR, CDR2 SFDVKD. In DNA form, the CDR3 reads TGTGCCACCAGTGACCACTCCCGGGGAGCGGCAGATACGCAGTATTTT. Amino acid sequence: CATSDHSRGAADTQYF.

V gene TRBV28 combines with J gene TRBJ1-4; a weak D match, TRBD1 (5 bases). Trimming stripped 4 bases from V and 0 bases from J, with 12 bases between. CDR1 and CDR2 (germline): MDHEN, SYDVKM. This CDR3 has 16 residues. As DNA, the CDR3 is TGTGCCAGCAGTTCTCCGACAGTTGCAACTAATGAAAAACTGTTTTTT. As protein: CASSSPTVATNEKLFF.

This chain uses TRBV5-5 with TRBJ1-1, with D tentatively TRBD1 (6 bases). The V and J ends lost 4 bases and 3 bases respectively, with 13 bases between them. CDR3 length: 14 residues. Per germline, CDR1 SGHKS and CDR2 YYEKEE (reference sequence). The CDR3 nucleotides are TGTGCCAGCAGCACCGGAGGGGGGGACACTGAAGCTTTCTTT. As protein: CASSTGGGDTEAFF.

The V gene is TRBV27, the J gene TRBJ1-2; TRBD1 matches 8 bases. V lost 7 bases and J lost 4; bases outside the gene matches: 8. CDR3 length: 14 residues. Germline V gene sequence: CDR1 MNHEY, CDR2 SMNVEV (reference sequence). As DNA, the CDR3 is TGTGCCAGCACCAGACAGGGGAGAGGCTATGGCTACACCTTC. Translated: CASTRQGRGYGYTF.

The rearrangement joins TRBV18 to TRBJ2-7, with 14 bases fitting TRBD2. Germline values: CDR1 KGHSH, CDR2 LQKENI. Trimming at V came to 6 bases and at J to 4 bases, leaving 8 bases not matched to a gene. The CDR3 runs 16 residues. This CDR3 reads CASSAGGTSGSYEQYF. Here the CDR3 DNA reads TGTGCCAGCTCCGCCGGCGGGACTAGCGGGAGTTACGAGCAGTACTTC.

This sequence joins TRBV27 and TRBJ1-5; D is possibly TRBD1 (6 bases). The V gene's germline CDR1 is MNHEY and CDR2 SMNVEV (reference sequence). The CDR3 contains 15 residues. Trimming shortened V by 1 base and J by 7 bases, and 14 bases separated the two germline ends. CDR3 in amino acids: CASSLLQGRQQPQHF. The CDR3 bases are TGTGCCAGCAGTTTATTGCAGGGGCGGCAACAGCCCCAGCATTTT.

The genes are TRBV5-1 and TRBJ2-7; 9 bases fit TRBD1. Trimming removed 5 bases from V and 7 bases from J; junction bases left unmatched: 7. CDR1 and CDR2 from the germline V gene are SGHRS and YFSETQ. The CDR3 extends over 13 amino acids. This CDR3 reads CASRATGGREQYF. CDR3 coding DNA: TGCGCCAGCAGGGCAACAGGGGGCAGAGAGCAGTACTTC.

The rearrangement joins TRBV19 to TRBJ1-5; TRBD1 aligns across 9 bases. The CDR3 runs 15 residues. Germline loops: CDR1 LNHDA, CDR2 SQIVND (reference sequence). The V gene end was trimmed by 5 bases and the J gene end by 4 bases; junction bases not matched to a gene: 6. The CDR3 region is CASSPTGTGNQPQHF. CDR3 sequence (DNA): TGTGCCAGTAGTCCCACCGGGACAGGGAATCAGCCCCAGCATTTT.

The count of this clone is one. This chain links TRBV11-3 with TRBJ2-4, with TRBD2 matching 7 bases. V shed 2 bases, J shed 8 bases, and the junction held 6 bases outside the gene matches. Germline V CDR1 and CDR2: SGHNT, YENEEA. This CDR3 is built from 14 residues. The CDR3 DNA follows: TGTGCCAGCAGCTTAAGGAGGGGAGGGGACATTCAGTACTTC. It encodes CASSLRRGGDIQYF. Based on the CDR3 plus reference TRBV11-3 and TRBJ2-4, the full variable domain is EAGVVQSPRYKIIEKKQPVAFWCNPISGHNTLYWYLQNLGQGPELLIRYENEEAVDDSQLPKDRFSAERLKGVDSTLKIQPAELGDSAVYLCASSLRRGGDIQYFGAGTRLSVL.

The chain carries TRBV21-1 and TRBJ1-2; the table's D call TRBD1 went unverified against the DNA. TRBV21-1 corresponds to a pseudogene. The CDR3 length is 14 residues. The CDR3, as DNA: TGTGCCAGCAGCAAAGCTCAACAGGACTATGGCTACACCTTC. It translates to CASSKAQQDYGYTF.

The CDR3 spells CASSISSGRYGYTF. The CDR3 DNA is TGTGCCAGTAGTATCTCTTCAGGGAGGTATGGCTACACCTTC. The chain uses TRBV19 and TRBJ1-2; tentatively, D is TRBD1 (5 bases). The V gene lost 3 bases and the J gene lost 5 bases, with 13 bases spanning the gap. CDR3 length equals 14 residues. Germline V gene data show CDR1 as LNHDA and CDR2 as SQIVND (reference sequence).

V gene TRBV21-1 combines with J gene TRBJ2-1; the tabulated D call, TRBD2, remains unverified against the DNA. TRBV21-1 is assigned pseudogene status. The CDR3 runs 22 residues. The CDR3 sequence: CASSRRSPSGLRRCPFYNEQFF. CDR3 in DNA: TGTGCCAGCAGTAGAAGGTCCCCTAGCGGATTACGACGCTGTCCCTTCTACAATGAGCAGTTCTTC.

This clone was detected a few times. The rearrangement uses TRBV6-5 and TRBJ1-3; D remains ambiguous. Germline V lookup: CDR1 MNHEY, CDR2 SVGAGI. V was clipped by 3 bases and J by 1 base, with 7 bases between them. The CDR3 consists of 14 residues. Here the CDR3 reads CASSYMASGNTIYF. The CDR3 DNA is TGTGCCAGCAGTTATATGGCTTCTGGAAACACCATATATTTT.

In its sample, this clone was seen once. This chain connects TRBV28 to TRBJ2-7; 8 bases are a match to TRBD2. The CDR3 totals 14 residues. Germline CDR1 and CDR2: MDHEN and SYDVKM. V dropped 4 bases and J dropped 5; count of bases not matched to a gene: 7. The DNA of the CDR3 is TGTGCCAGCAGTTCGGGGGGGTCTAAGGACGAGCAGTACTTC. It yields the protein CASSSGGSKDEQYF.